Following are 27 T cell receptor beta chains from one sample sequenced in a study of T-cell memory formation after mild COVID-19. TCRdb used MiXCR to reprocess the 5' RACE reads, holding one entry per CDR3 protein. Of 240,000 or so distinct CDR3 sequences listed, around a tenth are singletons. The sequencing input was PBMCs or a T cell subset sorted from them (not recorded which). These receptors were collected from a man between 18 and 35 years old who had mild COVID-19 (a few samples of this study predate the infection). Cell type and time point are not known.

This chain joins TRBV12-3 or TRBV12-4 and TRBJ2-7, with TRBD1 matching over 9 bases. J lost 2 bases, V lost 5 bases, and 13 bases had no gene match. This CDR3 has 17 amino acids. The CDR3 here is CASSLRQGEDITYEQYV. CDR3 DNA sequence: TGTGCCAGCAGTCTGCGACAGGGGGAGGATATTACCTACGAGCAGTACGTC.

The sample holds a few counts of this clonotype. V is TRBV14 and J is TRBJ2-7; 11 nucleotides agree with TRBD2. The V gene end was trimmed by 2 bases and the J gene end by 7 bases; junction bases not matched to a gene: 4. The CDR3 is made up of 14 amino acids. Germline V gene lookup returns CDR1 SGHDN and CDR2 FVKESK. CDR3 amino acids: CASSQLAGGMEQYF. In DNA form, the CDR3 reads TGTGCCAGCAGCCAACTAGCGGGGGGTATGGAGCAGTACTTC. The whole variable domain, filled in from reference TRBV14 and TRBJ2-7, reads EAGVTQFPSHSVIEKGQTVTLRCDPISGHDNLYWYRRVMGKEIKFLLHFVKESKQDESGMPNNRFLAERTGGTYSTLKVQPAELEDSGVYFCASSQLAGGMEQYFGPGTRLTVT.

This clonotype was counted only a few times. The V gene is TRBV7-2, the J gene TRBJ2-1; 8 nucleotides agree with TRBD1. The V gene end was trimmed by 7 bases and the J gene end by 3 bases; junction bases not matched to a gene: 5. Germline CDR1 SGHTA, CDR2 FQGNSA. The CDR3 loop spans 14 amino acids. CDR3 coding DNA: TGTGCCAGCAACCGGGACAGGATCTACAATGAGCAGTTCTTC. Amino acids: CASNRDRIYNEQFF.

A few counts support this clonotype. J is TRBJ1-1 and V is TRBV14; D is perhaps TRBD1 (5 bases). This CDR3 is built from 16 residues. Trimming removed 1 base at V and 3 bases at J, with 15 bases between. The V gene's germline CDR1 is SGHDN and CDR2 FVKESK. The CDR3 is CASSQAQGRLYTEAFF. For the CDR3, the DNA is TGTGCCAGCAGCCAAGCCCAGGGCAGATTGTACACTGAAGCTTTCTTT. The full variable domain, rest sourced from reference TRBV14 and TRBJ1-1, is EAGVTQFPSHSVIEKGQTVTLRCDPISGHDNLYWYRRVMGKEIKFLLHFVKESKQDESGMPNNRFLAERTGGTYSTLKVQPAELEDSGVYFCASSQAQGRLYTEAFFGQGTRLTVV.

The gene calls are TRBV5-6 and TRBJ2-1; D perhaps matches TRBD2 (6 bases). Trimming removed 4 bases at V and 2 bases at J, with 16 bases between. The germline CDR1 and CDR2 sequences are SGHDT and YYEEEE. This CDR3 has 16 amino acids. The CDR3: CASSKAAGTTYNEQFF. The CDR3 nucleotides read TGTGCCAGCAGCAAAGCCGCGGGGACCACCTACAATGAGCAGTTCTTC.

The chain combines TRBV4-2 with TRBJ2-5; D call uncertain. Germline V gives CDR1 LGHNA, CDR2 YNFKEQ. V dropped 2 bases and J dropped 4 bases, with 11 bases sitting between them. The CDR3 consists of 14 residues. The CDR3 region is CASSQQRQGETQYF. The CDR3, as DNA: TGTGCCAGCAGCCAACAGCGTCAAGGAGAGACCCAGTACTTC.

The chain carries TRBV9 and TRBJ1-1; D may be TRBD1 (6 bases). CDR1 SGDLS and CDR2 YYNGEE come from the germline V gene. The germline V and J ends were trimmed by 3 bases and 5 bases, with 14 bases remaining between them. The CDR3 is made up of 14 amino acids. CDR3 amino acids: CASSAGTTGTEAFF. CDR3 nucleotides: TGTGCCAGCAGCGCCGGGACAACGGGAACTGAAGCTTTCTTT. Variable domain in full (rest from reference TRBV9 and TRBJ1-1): DSGVTQTPKHLITATGQRVTLRCSPRSGDLSVYWYQQSLDQGLQFLIQYYNGEERAKGNILERFSAQQFPDLHSELNLSSLELGDSALYFCASSAGTTGTEAFFGQGTRLTVV.

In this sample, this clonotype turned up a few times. The chain's CDR3 is CASSPTGGDSPLHF. For the CDR3, the DNA is TGTGCCAGCAGCCCGACAGGGGGAGATTCACCCCTCCACTTT. The V and J genes are TRBV5-5 and TRBJ1-6, with TRBD1 matching over 9 bases. Germline V lookup: CDR1 SGHKS, CDR2 YYEKEE (reference sequence). There are 14 residues in the CDR3. V dropped 4 bases and J dropped 8; count of bases not matched to a gene: 4.

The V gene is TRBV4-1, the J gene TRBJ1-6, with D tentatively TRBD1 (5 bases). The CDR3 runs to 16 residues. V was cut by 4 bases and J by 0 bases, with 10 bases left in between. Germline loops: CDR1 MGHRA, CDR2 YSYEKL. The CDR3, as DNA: TGCGCCAGCAGCCGAGGGGAGAGCTCCTATAATTCACCCCTCCACTTT. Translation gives CASSRGESSYNSPLHF.

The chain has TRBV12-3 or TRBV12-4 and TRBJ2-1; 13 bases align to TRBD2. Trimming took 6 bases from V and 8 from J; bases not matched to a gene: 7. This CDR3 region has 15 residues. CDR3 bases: TGTGCCAGCAGGGAAACTAGCGGGGGGGCCTATGAGCAGTTCTTC. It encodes CASRETSGGAYEQFF.

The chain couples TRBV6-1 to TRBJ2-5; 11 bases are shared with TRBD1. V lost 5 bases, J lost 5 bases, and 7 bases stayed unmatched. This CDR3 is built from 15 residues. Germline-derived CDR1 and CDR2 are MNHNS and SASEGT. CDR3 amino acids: CASSPWTGGIETQYF. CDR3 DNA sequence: TGTGCCAGCAGTCCCTGGACAGGGGGCATTGAGACCCAGTACTTC.

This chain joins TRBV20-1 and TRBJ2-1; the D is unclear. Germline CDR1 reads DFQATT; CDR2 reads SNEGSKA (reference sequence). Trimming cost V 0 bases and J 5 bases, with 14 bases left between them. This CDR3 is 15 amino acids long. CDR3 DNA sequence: TGCAGTGCTAGAGATCTCTCCCGGAACCACAATGAGCAGTTCTTC. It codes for CSARDLSRNHNEQFF.

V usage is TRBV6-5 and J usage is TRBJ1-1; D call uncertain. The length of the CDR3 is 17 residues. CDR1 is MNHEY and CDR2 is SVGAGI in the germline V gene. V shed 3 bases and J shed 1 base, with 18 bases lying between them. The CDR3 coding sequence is TGTGCCAGCAGTTATGCCGTCCCGCCGGACGGGAACACTGAAGCTTTCTTT. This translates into CASSYAVPPDGNTEAFF.

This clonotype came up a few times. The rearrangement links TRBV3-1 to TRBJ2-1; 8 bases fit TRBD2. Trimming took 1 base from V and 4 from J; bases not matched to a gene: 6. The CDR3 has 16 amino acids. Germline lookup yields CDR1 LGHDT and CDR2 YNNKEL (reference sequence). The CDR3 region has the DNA TGTGCCAGCAGCCAAGCTACTAGCGGAGGTTACAATGAGCAGTTCTTC. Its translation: CASSQATSGGYNEQFF.

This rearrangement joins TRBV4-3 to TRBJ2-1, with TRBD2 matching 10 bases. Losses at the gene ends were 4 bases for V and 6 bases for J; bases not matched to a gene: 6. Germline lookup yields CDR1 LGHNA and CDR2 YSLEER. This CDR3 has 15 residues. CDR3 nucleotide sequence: TGCGCCAGCAGCCCCTTCAGCGGGGGGGCCAATGAGCAGTTCTTC. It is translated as CASSPFSGGANEQFF.

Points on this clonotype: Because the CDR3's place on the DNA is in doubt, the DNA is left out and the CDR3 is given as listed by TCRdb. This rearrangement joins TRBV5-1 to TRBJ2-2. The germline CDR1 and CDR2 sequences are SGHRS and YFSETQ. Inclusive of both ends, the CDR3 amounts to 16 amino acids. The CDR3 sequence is CASSFGSGLNTGELFF.

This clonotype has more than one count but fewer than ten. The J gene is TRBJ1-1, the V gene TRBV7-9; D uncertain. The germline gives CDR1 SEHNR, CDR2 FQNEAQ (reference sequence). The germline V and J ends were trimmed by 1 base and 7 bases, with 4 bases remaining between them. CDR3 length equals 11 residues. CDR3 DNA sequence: TGTGCCAGCAGCTTAGTTCTTGAAGCTTTCTTT. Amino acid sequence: CASSLVLEAFF. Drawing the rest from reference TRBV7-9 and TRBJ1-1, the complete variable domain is DTGVSQNPRHKITKRGQNVTFRCDPISEHNRLYWYRQTLGQGPEFLTYFQNEAQLEKSRLLSDRFSAERPKGSFSTLEIQRTEQGDSAMYLCASSLVLEAFFGQGTRLTVV.

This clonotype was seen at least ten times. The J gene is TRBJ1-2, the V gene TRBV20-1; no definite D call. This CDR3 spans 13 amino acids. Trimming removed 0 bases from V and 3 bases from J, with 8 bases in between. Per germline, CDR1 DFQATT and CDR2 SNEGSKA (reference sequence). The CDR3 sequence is CSAREKRHYGYTF. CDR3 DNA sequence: TGCAGTGCTAGAGAGAAACGTCACTATGGCTACACCTTC.

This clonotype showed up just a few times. The DNA of the CDR3 is TGCGCCAGCAGCCCGGGACAGGGGCCAGGGGGCACTGAAGAAGCTTTCTTT. This gives the protein CASSPGQGPGGTEEAFF. This chain links TRBV4-1 with TRBJ1-1; 10 nucleotides line up with TRBD1. From germline, CDR1 is MGHRA and CDR2 YSYEKL. This CDR3 is 17 amino acids long. With 4 bases clipped from V and 8 bases from J, the junction kept 16 bases outside the gene matches.

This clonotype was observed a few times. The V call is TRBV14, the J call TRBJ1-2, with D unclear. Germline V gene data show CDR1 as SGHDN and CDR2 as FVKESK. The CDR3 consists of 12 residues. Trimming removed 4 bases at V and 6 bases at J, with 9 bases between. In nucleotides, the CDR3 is TGTGCCAGCAGCCGATTCGAGGATGGCTACACCTTC. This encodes CASSRFEDGYTF.

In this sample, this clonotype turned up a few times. CDR3 loop: CASAGAPFTYEQYF. The CDR3 bases are TGTGCCAGCGCAGGGGCCCCTTTTACCTACGAGCAGTACTTC. The V and J genes are TRBV7-9 and TRBJ2-7; D may be TRBD1 (6 bases). This CDR3 region has 14 residues. V dropped 8 bases and J dropped 2 bases, with 16 bases sitting between them. Germline V CDR1 and CDR2: SEHNR, FQNEAQ (reference sequence).

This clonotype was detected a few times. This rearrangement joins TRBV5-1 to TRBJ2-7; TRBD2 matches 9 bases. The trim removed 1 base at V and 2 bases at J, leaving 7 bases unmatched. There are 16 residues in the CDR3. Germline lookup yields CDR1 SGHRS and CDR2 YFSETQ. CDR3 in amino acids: CASSLSFSGGTYEQYF. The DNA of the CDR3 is TGCGCCAGCAGCTTGTCTTTTAGCGGGGGCACCTACGAGCAGTACTTC.

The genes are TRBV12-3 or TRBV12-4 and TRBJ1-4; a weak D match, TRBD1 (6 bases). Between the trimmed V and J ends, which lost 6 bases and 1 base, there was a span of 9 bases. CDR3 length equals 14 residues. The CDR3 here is CASRIQGTNEKLFF. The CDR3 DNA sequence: TGTGCCAGCAGAATACAGGGAACTAATGAAAAACTGTTTTTT.

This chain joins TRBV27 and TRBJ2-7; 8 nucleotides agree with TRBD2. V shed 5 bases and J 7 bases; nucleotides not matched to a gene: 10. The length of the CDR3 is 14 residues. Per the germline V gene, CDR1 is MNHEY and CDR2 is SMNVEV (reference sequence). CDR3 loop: CASSRTSGRAEQYF. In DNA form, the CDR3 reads TGTGCCAGCAGTCGCACTAGCGGACGAGCAGAGCAGTACTTC.

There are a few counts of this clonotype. CDR3 sequence: CASSPLPGSSYNEQFF. The DNA for the CDR3 is TGTGCCAGCTCACCGCTACCCGGGAGCTCCTACAATGAGCAGTTCTTC. J is TRBJ2-1 and V is TRBV18; possibly TRBD2 for D (6 bases). The CDR3 is 16 amino acids. Germline loops: CDR1 KGHSH, CDR2 LQKENI. Trimming took 3 bases from V and 0 from J, leaving 12 bases between them.

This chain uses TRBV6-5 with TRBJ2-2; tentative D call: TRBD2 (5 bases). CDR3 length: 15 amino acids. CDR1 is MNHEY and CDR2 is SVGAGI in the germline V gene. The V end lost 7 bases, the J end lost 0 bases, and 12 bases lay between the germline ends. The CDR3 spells CASTYGLPNTGELFF. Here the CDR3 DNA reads TGTGCCAGCACCTATGGACTCCCGAACACCGGGGAGCTGTTTTTT.

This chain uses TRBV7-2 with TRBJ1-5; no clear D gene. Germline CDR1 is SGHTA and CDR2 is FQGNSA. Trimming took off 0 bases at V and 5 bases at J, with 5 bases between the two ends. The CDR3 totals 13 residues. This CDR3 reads CASSLAPDQPQHF. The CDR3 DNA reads TGTGCCAGCAGCTTAGCGCCGGATCAGCCCCAGCATTTT.